The 18 T cell receptor beta chains presented below share a single source sample, sequenced in a study of T cell responses to AZD1222 COVID-19 vaccine. The data were produced by immunoSEQ multiplex PCR, yet TCRdb's version contains in-frame clones alone and is incomplete. The table includes 150,000 to 200,000 clones, under 95% detected once. Sequenced here: peripheral blood, sampled 28 days after the second AZD1222 dose. The receptors here all came from an adult who received the AZD1222 COVID-19 vaccine.

The V call is TRBV5-6, the J call TRBJ2-7, with 8 bases identical to TRBD1. Germline lookup yields CDR1 SGHDT and CDR2 YYEEEE. J lost 2 bases, V lost 3 bases, and 10 bases had no gene match. The CDR3 is made up of 16 amino acids. CDR3 in DNA: TGTGCCAGCAGCTGGGGGGCTGCAGGGGGCCCCTACGAGCAGTACTTC. Its translation is CASSWGAAGGPYEQYF. The full variable domain, rest sourced from reference TRBV5-6 and TRBJ2-7, is DAGVTQSPTHLIKTRGQQVTLRCSPKSGHDTVSWYQQALGQGPQFIFQYYEEEERQRGNFPDRFSGHQFPNYSSELNVNALLLGDSALYLCASSWGAAGGPYEQYFGPGTRLTVT.

The rearrangement links TRBV5-1 to TRBJ1-2; D is uncertain. The CDR3 is 12 residues long. Trimming removed 5 bases at V and 2 bases at J, with 7 bases between. Germline-derived CDR1 and CDR2 are SGHRS and YFSETQ. CDR3 sequence reads: CASRISNYGYTF. CDR3 bases: TGCGCCAGCAGAATCAGCAACTATGGCTACACCTTC.

The rearrangement links TRBV6-2 or TRBV6-3 to TRBJ2-1, with TRBD2 matching 8 bases. V lost 5 bases, J lost 3 bases, and 6 bases stayed unmatched. The CDR3 loop spans 15 amino acids. Germline V gene lookup returns CDR1 MNHEY and CDR2 SVGEGT. This CDR3 is CASSRALAGYNEQFF. CDR3 DNA sequence: TGTGCCAGCAGTCGAGCCCTAGCGGGCTACAATGAGCAGTTCTTC.

V gene TRBV2 combines with J gene TRBJ1-6; D is undetermined. CDR1 and CDR2 (germline): SNHLY, FYNNEI. This CDR3 contains 15 residues. V gave up 3 bases and J gave up 9 bases, with 15 bases separating them. The CDR3 protein is CASSDPGIMVSPLHF. DNA of the CDR3: TGTGCCAGCAGTGACCCCGGGATAATGGTTTCACCCCTCCACTTT.

This chain joins TRBV27 and TRBJ2-3; 13 nucleotides align to TRBD2. After removal of 4 bases from V and 3 bases from J, the junction contained 22 bases not matched to a gene. CDR3 length: 22 residues. Germline CDR1 reads MNHEY; CDR2 reads SMNVEV (reference sequence). DNA of the CDR3: TGTGCCAGCAGTTCCTACCCGGGACTAGCGGGAAAGTCTAGACTGGGGACAGATACGCAGTATTTT. Its protein product is CASSSYPGLAGKSRLGTDTQYF.

This rearrangement joins TRBV6-2 or TRBV6-3 to TRBJ1-2; D is perhaps TRBD1 (5 bases). CDR3 length: 12 residues. Germline CDR1 reads MNHEY; CDR2 reads SVGEGT. The V gene lost 5 bases and the J gene lost 8 bases, with 12 bases spanning the gap. CDR3 bases: TGTGCCAGCAGTGACAGCCTTCGGGGCTACACCTTC. It translates to CASSDSLRGYTF.

V is TRBV4-3 and J is TRBJ2-7, with a weak D call TRBD2 (5 bases). This CDR3 contains 18 residues. Trimming stripped 3 bases from V and 5 bases from J, with 26 bases between. The germline V gene has CDR1 LGHNA and CDR2 YSLEER. CDR3 sequence reads: CASSHGKGTSSRANEQYF. As DNA, the CDR3 is TGCGCCAGCAGCCATGGGAAGGGTACGTCATCGCGGGCCAACGAGCAGTACTTC.

V gene TRBV5-6 combines with J gene TRBJ1-2, with a possible D match to TRBD1 (5 bases). Germline-derived CDR1 and CDR2 are SGHDT and YYEEEE. This CDR3 spans 14 amino acids. Trimming shortened V by 2 bases and J by 4 bases, and 12 bases separated the two germline ends. The CDR3 is CASSFSQGLYGYTF. The CDR3 region has the DNA TGTGCCAGCAGCTTCTCTCAGGGCCTCTATGGCTACACCTTC.

V and J are TRBV2 and TRBJ2-5, with 11 bases that match TRBD1. This CDR3 spans 16 amino acids. V was pared by 6 bases and J by 4 bases, with 10 bases of the junction left unmatched. From germline, CDR1 is SNHLY and CDR2 FYNNEI. The CDR3 region is CASRRWGTGGRETQYF. The CDR3 nucleotides read TGTGCCAGCAGAAGGTGGGGGACAGGGGGTCGAGAGACCCAGTACTTC.

This clone was found once. DNA of the CDR3: TGCGCCAGCAGCCAGGGACAAGGTTCACCCCTCCACTTT. It yields the protein CASSQGQGSPLHF. V is TRBV4-1 and J is TRBJ1-6; TRBD1 is a possible D gene (6 bases). This CDR3 spans 13 amino acids. V was clipped by 3 bases and J by 9 bases, with 9 bases between them. The V gene's germline CDR1 is MGHRA and CDR2 YSYEKL.

The CDR3 region has the DNA TGTGCCAGCAGTTTATCCGACCCGGGAGGGGACACTGAAGCTTTCTTT. The encoded protein is CASSLSDPGGDTEAFF. This chain links TRBV27 with TRBJ1-1; D perhaps matches TRBD1 (5 bases). V lost 0 bases to trimming and J lost 3 bases, with 14 bases between them. This CDR3 contains 16 residues. Germline CDR1 and CDR2: MNHEY and SMNVEV (reference sequence).

The chain joins TRBV7-2 to TRBJ1-5; TRBD1 agrees at 11 bases. Germline V gene data show CDR1 as SGHTA and CDR2 as FQGNSA. The CDR3 extends over 18 amino acids. V lost 1 base and J lost 4; bases outside the gene matches: 9. CDR3 amino acids: CASSLGTGGLLLNQPQHF. The CDR3 bases are TGTGCCAGCAGCTTAGGGACAGGGGGCTTGTTACTAAATCAGCCCCAGCATTTT.

V and J are TRBV27 and TRBJ1-5, with TRBD1 identical over 12 bases. Germline V CDR1 and CDR2: MNHEY, SMNVEV (reference sequence). The CDR3 consists of 15 residues. Trimming took 5 bases from V and 7 from J; bases not matched to a gene: 6. This CDR3 is CASSPVGQGAQPQHF. CDR3 coding DNA: TGTGCCAGCAGTCCGGTGGGACAGGGGGCGCAGCCCCAGCATTTT.

CDR3 DNA sequence: TGTGCCAGCAGCCCCAACAAGGGGGCTCGTGGAGATACGCAGTATTTT. It is translated as CASSPNKGARGDTQYF. The genes are TRBV5-4 and TRBJ2-3, with 7 bases matching TRBD1. V was clipped by 4 bases and J by 5 bases; unmatched bases: 13. Germline values: CDR1 SGHNT, CDR2 YYREEE (reference sequence). CDR3 length: 16 residues.

The chain carries TRBV29-1 and TRBJ1-1, with no clear D. Germline lookup yields CDR1 SQVTM and CDR2 ANQGSEA. CDR3 length: 12 amino acids. V gave up 3 bases and J gave up 8 bases, with 13 bases separating them. DNA of the CDR3: TGCAGCGTTGACCAGGCAGGCACCGAAGCTTTCTTT. This sequence encodes CSVDQAGTEAFF. The variable domain in full, with the rest retrieved from reference TRBV29-1 and TRBJ1-1, is SAVISQKPSRDICQRGTSLTIQCQVDSQVTMMFWYRQQPGQSLTLIATANQGSEATYESGFVIDKFPISRPNLTFSTLTVSNMSPEDSSIYLCSVDQAGTEAFFGQGTRLTVV.

V is TRBV28 and J is TRBJ2-3, with D perhaps assigned TRBD1 or TRBD2 (5 bases each). Germline assignment: CDR1 MDHEN and CDR2 SYDVKM. The CDR3 contains 13 residues. Trimming pared 6 bases from V and 2 bases from J, leaving 9 bases between. DNA of the CDR3: TGTGCCAGCAGCAGGGACCCCACAGATACGCAGTATTTT. Translation gives CASSRDPTDTQYF. The full variable domain, its missing parts supplied by reference TRBV28 and TRBJ2-3, is DVKVTQSSRYLVKRTGEKVFLECVQDMDHENMFWYRQDPGLGLRLIYFSYDVKMKEKGDIPEGYSVSREKKERFSLILESASTNQTSMYLCASSRDPTDTQYFGPGTRLTVL.

This chain connects TRBV28 to TRBJ2-7, with 7 bases fitting TRBD1. Germline V CDR1 and CDR2: MDHEN, SYDVKM. Losses at the gene ends were 8 bases for V and 4 bases for J; bases not matched to a gene: 11. This CDR3 contains 14 residues. The CDR3 region has the DNA TGTGCCAGCCGCAGGGTAGGGGGCATTTACGAGCAGTACTTC. This translates into CASRRVGGIYEQYF.

V is TRBV5-1 and J is TRBJ1-4; D remains unclear. There are 15 residues in the CDR3. V lost 3 bases and J 0 bases, leaving 9 bases between the germline ends. From germline, CDR1 is SGHRS and CDR2 YFSETQ. The CDR3 region is CASSSMEATNEKLFF. CDR3 bases: TGCGCCAGCAGCTCTATGGAGGCAACTAATGAAAAACTGTTTTTT. Full variable domain (remainder filled in from reference TRBV5-1 and TRBJ1-4): KAGVTQTPRYLIKTRGQQVTLSCSPISGHRSVSWYQQTPGQGLQFLFEYFSETQRNKGNFPGRFSGRQFSNSRSEMNVSTLELGDSALYLCASSSMEATNEKLFFGSGTQLSVL.